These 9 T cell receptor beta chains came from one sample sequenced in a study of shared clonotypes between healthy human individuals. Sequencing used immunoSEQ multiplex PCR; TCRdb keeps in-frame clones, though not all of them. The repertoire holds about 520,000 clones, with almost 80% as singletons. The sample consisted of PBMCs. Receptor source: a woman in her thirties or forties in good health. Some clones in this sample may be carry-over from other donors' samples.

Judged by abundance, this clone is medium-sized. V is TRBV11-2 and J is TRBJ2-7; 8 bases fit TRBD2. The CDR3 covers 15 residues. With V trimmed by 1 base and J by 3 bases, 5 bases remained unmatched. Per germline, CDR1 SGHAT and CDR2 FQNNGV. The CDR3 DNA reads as TGTGCCAGCAGCTTAGCCGTAGCGGGGATCTACGAGCAGTACTTC. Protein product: CASSLAVAGIYEQYF.

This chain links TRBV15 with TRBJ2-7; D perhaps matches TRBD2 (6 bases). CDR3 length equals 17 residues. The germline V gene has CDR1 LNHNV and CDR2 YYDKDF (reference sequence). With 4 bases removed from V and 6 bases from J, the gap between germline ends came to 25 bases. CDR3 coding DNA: TGTGCCACCAGCACCCCTGGGTGGGGGGACGGGTCTAGCGAGCAGTACTTC. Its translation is CATSTPGWGDGSSEQYF. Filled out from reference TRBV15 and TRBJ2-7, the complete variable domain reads DAMVIQNPRYQVTQFGKPVTLSCSQTLNHNVMYWYQQKSSQAPKLLFHYYDKDFNNEADTPDNFQSRRPNTSFCFLDIRSPGLGDTAMYLCATSTPGWGDGSSEQYFGPGTRLTVT.

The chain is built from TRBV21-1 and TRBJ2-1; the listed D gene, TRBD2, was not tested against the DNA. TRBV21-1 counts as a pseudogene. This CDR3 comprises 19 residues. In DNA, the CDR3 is TGTGCCAGCACCTATGCGGCCCCAGCTAGCGCAAGCTCCTACAATGAGCAGTTCTTC. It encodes CASTYAAPASASSYNEQFF.

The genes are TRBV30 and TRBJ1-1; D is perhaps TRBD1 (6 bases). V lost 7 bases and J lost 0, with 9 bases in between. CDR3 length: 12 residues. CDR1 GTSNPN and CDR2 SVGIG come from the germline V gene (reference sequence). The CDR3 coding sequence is TGTGCCTCGGGACAACTGAACACTGAAGCTTTCTTT. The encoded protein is CASGQLNTEAFF.

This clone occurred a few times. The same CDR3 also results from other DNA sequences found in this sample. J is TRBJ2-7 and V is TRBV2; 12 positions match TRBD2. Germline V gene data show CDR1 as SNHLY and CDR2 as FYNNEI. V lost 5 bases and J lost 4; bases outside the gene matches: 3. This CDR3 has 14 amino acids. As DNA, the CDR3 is TGTGCCAGCAGTCCAGGGACTAGCGGGTACGAGCAGTACTTC. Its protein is CASSPGTSGYEQYF.

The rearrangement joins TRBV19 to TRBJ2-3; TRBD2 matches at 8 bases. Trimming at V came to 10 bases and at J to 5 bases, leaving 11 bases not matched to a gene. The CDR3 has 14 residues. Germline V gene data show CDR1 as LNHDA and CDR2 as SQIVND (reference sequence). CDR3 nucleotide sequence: TGTGCCACCAACCCGGGACTAGGAATAGATACGCAGTATTTT. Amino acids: CATNPGLGIDTQYF.

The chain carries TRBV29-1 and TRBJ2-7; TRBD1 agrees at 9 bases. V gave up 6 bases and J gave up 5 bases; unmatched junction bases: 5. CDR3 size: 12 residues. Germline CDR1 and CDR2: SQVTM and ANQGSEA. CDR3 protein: CSVEGQGDEQYF. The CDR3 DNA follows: TGCAGCGTGGAGGGACAGGGTGACGAGCAGTACTTC.

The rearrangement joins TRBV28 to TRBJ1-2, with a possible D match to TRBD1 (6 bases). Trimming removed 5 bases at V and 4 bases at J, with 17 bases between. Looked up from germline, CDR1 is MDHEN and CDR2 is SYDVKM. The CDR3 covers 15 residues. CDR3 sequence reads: CASSALQGSSYGYTF. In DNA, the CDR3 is TGTGCCAGCAGTGCCCTACAGGGTTCATCCTATGGCTACACCTTC.

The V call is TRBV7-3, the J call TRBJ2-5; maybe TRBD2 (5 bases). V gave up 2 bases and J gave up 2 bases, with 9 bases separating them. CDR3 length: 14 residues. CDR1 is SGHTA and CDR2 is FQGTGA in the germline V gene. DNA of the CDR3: TGTGCCAGCAGCTTACGGGGTTTTCAAGAGACCCAGTACTTC. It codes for CASSLRGFQETQYF.